The entry below describes one T cell receptor beta chain. Starting 14 to 28 days after autologous transplant, ipilimumab 1 mg/kg was given. Sequencing used immunoSEQ multiplex PCR; TCRdb keeps in-frame clones, though not all of them. Among around 20,000 clones listed, 77% were seen once. The sample is drawn from a study of ipilimumab plus nivolumab after autologous stem cell transplantation. Study in general: Typical patient got roughly five ipilimumab doses and roughly 8 nivolumab doses (median).

The source of this sequence is a male donor with diffuse large B-cell lymphoma. The sequencing here drew on PBMCs, taken in a trial of ipilimumab plus nivolumab as post-transplant consolidation.

CDR3: CASSPGSAGELFF. CDR3 coding DNA: TGTGCCAGCAGTCCGGGATCGGCCGGGGAGCTGTTTTTT. This chain joins TRBV11-2 and TRBJ2-2; TRBD2 is a possible D gene (5 bases). The CDR3 sequence is 13 residues long. The ends were cut back, 6 bases at V and 6 bases at J, with 11 bases in the middle. The V gene's germline CDR1 is SGHAT and CDR2 FQNNGV.